This record covers a single TCR beta chain. The antigen is unknown. The data derive from a study of shared clonotypes between healthy human individuals. Study summary: In total, the donors were a couple of women and a few men aged 18 to 49.

The naive CD8 fraction comprised CD45RO-negative cells positively selected for CCR7 and excluded terminally differentiated effector memory CD45RA+ cells. CDR1 and CDR2 (germline): SGHNT, YYREEE (reference sequence). This CDR3 is built from 15 residues. V gave up 2 bases and J gave up 8 bases, with 16 bases separating them. Broader study findings: Read depth was anticipated to influence clonotype sharing among donors. Naive subsets generally had larger estimated richness than memory subsets.

This table comes from immunoSEQ multiplex PCR, and its TCRdb copy is limited to in-frame clones, with some not included. Here the sample spans about 2 million clones, about 95% being singletons. This TCR was recovered from a man aged 18 to 30 in good health. V gene TRBV5-4 combines with J gene TRBJ1-4; tentative D call: TRBD1 (6 bases). The sequenced sample consisted of naive CD8+ T cells sorted from blood. The CDR3: CASSLGEGGREKLFF. CDR3 DNA: TGTGCCAGCAGCTTAGGGGAGGGGGGTCGCGAAAAACTGTTTTTT.